These T cell receptor beta chains were read from a single sample in a study of blood T cells in healthy people across ages. Each CDR3 protein gets one entry after TCRdb re-called the 5' RACE reads with MiXCR. The sample yields 1.8 million or so distinct CDR3 sequences, roughly two fifths seen once. Sequencing used blood. The receptors here all came from a human donor in good health. Both conserved end residues are trimmed from each CDR3. A D gene is named only where the DNA matches it firmly.

d_gene | j_gene | v_gene | CDR3aa
TRBD2 | TRBJ2-3 | TRBV5-1 | ASSLGPGLAGTDMQY
TRBD2 | TRBJ2-5 | TRBV20-1 | SASLQTSGYVRETQY
- | TRBJ1-2 | TRBV28 | ASSLARQWNYGYT
- | TRBJ1-1 | TRBV29-1 | SVMTTTSF
- | TRBJ1-2 | TRBV4-2 | ASSQDPQAFYGYT
- | TRBJ1-1 | TRBV12-3/TRBV12-4 | ASIPRDGRPTEAF
- | TRBJ1-3 | TRBV28 | ATLVASGNTIY
TRBD2 | TRBJ2-1 | TRBV12-3/TRBV12-4 | ASSPTSGGHAINEQF
- | TRBJ2-6 | TRBV28 | GTGYYSGANVLT
- | TRBJ1-2 | TRBV5-1 | ASSSVGQLHGYT
- | TRBJ2-1 | TRBV4-3 | ASSQDWGRIAYNEQF
TRBD1 | TRBJ1-2 | TRBV7-9 | ASSLGRGTGHGYT
TRBD2 | TRBJ2-3 | TRBV4-3 | ASSQALAGVGYTDTQY
- | TRBJ2-5 | TRBV14 | ASSQESLSETQY
- | TRBJ2-7 | TRBV6-6 | ASSYTRTDNYEQY
TRBD1 | TRBJ2-7 | TRBV29-1 | SVESGQGGSYEQY
TRBD2 | TRBJ2-1 | TRBV15 | ATTQAGISYNEQF
- | TRBJ2-2 | TRBV20-1 | SASRTGELF
- | TRBJ2-5 | TRBV16 | ASSPAEGRVETQY
- | TRBJ2-3 | TRBV5-1 | ASSLGVADNTDTQY
- | TRBJ2-1 | TRBV29-1 | SVESPHNEQF
- | TRBJ1-2 | TRBV4-1 | ASSQDVGTAYGYT
TRBD1 | TRBJ1-2 | TRBV27 | ASSAGQRSGYT
- | TRBJ2-7 | TRBV9 | ASSVGGEPHYEQY
- | TRBJ1-2 | TRBV3-1 | ASSQQGRNYGYT
- | TRBJ1-2 | TRBV7-8 | ASSLLPALYGYT
- | TRBJ2-3 | TRBV14 | ASSQGRPQSTDTQY
- | TRBJ1-6 | TRBV12-3/TRBV12-4 | ASSLTGMEGTHSPLH
- | TRBJ2-4 | TRBV4-2 | ASSPEEVAKNIQY
- | TRBJ1-2 | TRBV25-1 | ASSEWGDTGRYGYT
TRBD1 | TRBJ2-3 | TRBV13 | ASSLTTLTGGETDTQY
- | TRBJ2-3 | TRBV20-1 | SARDPLGQY
- | TRBJ2-1 | TRBV2 | ASSARDHEQF
- | TRBJ1-5 | TRBV2 | ASRDDSNQPQH
TRBD2 | TRBJ2-5 | TRBV5-6 | ASSLVLAGAYQETQY
- | TRBJ1-2 | TRBV28 | ASSPGISGYT
TRBD2 | TRBJ2-1 | TRBV29-1 | SVELAGGPSSYNEQF
- | TRBJ2-5 | TRBV20-1 | SASMGAGETQY
- | TRBJ2-3 | TRBV7-2 | ASRNDGPDTQY
- | TRBJ2-7 | TRBV5-6 | ASSFAGEGDYEQY
- | TRBJ1-2 | TRBV4-3 | ASSQGLAEPYGYT